What follows are 27 T cell receptor beta chains derived from one specimen sequenced in a study of cytomegalovirus exposure and HLA in healthy donors (TCRdb year 2017). Library method: the immunoSEQ multiplex PCR assay. For the multiplex PCR, a mixture combining 60 forward primers for TCR Vbeta segments and 13 reverse primers for TCR Jbeta segments was used. TCRdb mirrors the immuneACCESS table, restricted to in-frame sequences. Some clones are absent from its copies; in checked studies, under half trace to an unresolved V gene, and the reason for the others is unknown. The sample profile shows about 140,000 clones; nearly 70% of them were found once. In total, the top ten clones hold more than 9% of the sample. The source material was PBMCs. The receptors derive from a young man in good health and CMV-seropositive.

The CDR3 bases are TGTGCCAGCAGCCCGACGACAGGGGATGGCACCGGGGAGCTGTTTTTT. Translating gives CASSPTTGDGTGELFF. The genes are TRBV7-9 and TRBJ2-2; the match to TRBD1 covers 8 bases. V trimming: 5 bases; J trimming: 4 bases; junction bases outside the gene matches: 9. Per the germline V gene, CDR1 is SEHNR and CDR2 is FQNEAQ (reference sequence). This CDR3 has 16 residues.

The rearrangement uses TRBV18 and TRBJ2-2, with TRBD1 matching 7 bases. Trimming took 3 bases from V and 1 from J; bases not matched to a gene: 2. The CDR3 length is 15 residues. Germline V gene lookup returns CDR1 KGHSH and CDR2 LQKENI. CDR3 region: CASSPGTENTGELFF. The CDR3 DNA reads as TGTGCCAGCTCACCCGGGACAGAGAACACCGGGGAGCTGTTTTTT.

This chain uses TRBV28 with TRBJ2-6; no definite D call. Germline V gene sequence: CDR1 MDHEN, CDR2 SYDVKM. The V end lost 8 bases, the J end lost 0 bases, and 5 bases lay between the germline ends. The CDR3 is 13 residues long. The CDR3 DNA sequence: TGTGCCAGCCAGTCCTCTGGGGCCAACGTCCTGACTTTC. This gives the protein CASQSSGANVLTF.

The chain recombines TRBV28 with TRBJ1-1; maybe TRBD1 (5 bases). Germline CDR1 is MDHEN and CDR2 is SYDVKM. The CDR3 has 13 amino acids. V was shortened by 11 bases and J by 0 bases, with 13 bases between the two germline ends. The CDR3 bases are TGTGCCGTCGTCCGGGGGGTGAACACTGAAGCTTTCTTT. This encodes CAVVRGVNTEAFF.

The rearrangement links TRBV6-5 to TRBJ2-3; 7 bases match TRBD2. The CDR3 contains 14 residues. Per germline, CDR1 MNHEY and CDR2 SVGAGI. With V trimmed by 5 bases and J by 6 bases, 8 bases remained unmatched. CDR3 sequence reads: CASSGTMNGDTQYF. The CDR3 DNA reads TGTGCCAGCAGTGGGACTATGAATGGGGATACGCAGTATTTT.

This chain links TRBV1 with TRBJ1-4; the table's TRBD1 call for D was not verified on the DNA. TRBV1 is noted as a pseudogene. The CDR3 runs to 22 residues. The CDR3 DNA reads TGCACCAGCAGCCCCTCCTCCCGGGACAGGGTTCAGACCGTCGTGCCTAATGAAAAACTGTTTTTT. This codes for CTSSPSSRDRVQTVVPNEKLFF.

This chain connects TRBV2 to TRBJ2-1; a possible D gene is TRBD1 (6 bases). Germline values: CDR1 SNHLY, CDR2 FYNNEI. V lost 6 bases, J lost 6 bases, and 18 bases lay in between. The CDR3 is 15 residues long. CDR3 loop: CASRLPGHNSNEQFF. CDR3 nucleotides: TGTGCCAGCAGACTACCGGGACACAACTCCAATGAGCAGTTCTTC.

The chain links TRBV19 to TRBJ1-1; D unclear. This CDR3 is 15 amino acids long. Germline assignment: CDR1 LNHDA and CDR2 SQIVND (reference sequence). Trimming shortened V by 4 bases and J by 4 bases, and 16 bases separated the two germline ends. CDR3 amino acids: CASSNYGRGLTEAFF. The CDR3 coding sequence is TGTGCCAGTAGTAATTACGGTCGCGGACTCACTGAAGCTTTCTTT.

V and J are TRBV12-5 and TRBJ1-1, with D unresolved. This CDR3 region has 14 residues. Trimming removed 2 bases at V and 10 bases at J, with 17 bases between. Germline CDR1 LGHNT, CDR2 FRNRAP. The CDR3 region is CASGLFPSEVGAFF. The CDR3 DNA reads TGTGCTAGTGGTTTGTTTCCCTCGGAGGTCGGAGCTTTCTTT.

This clone was counted once. This rearrangement joins TRBV7-7 to TRBJ2-1; 9 bases agree with TRBD2. Trimming took 1 base from V and 4 from J; bases not matched to a gene: 5. This CDR3 has 16 residues. Germline V gives CDR1 SSHAT, CDR2 FNYEAQ (reference sequence). CDR3 nucleotide sequence: TGTGCCAGCAGCTTAGGGCCAGCGGGAGGATACAATGAGCAGTTCTTC. Amino acid sequence: CASSLGPAGGYNEQFF.

This rearrangement joins TRBV10-1 to TRBJ2-4; D might be TRBD2 (5 bases). The CDR3 totals 14 residues. CDR1 is WNHNN, CDR2 SYGVQD, per germline (reference sequence). V was cut by 3 bases and J by 2 bases, with 8 bases left in between. CDR3 in DNA: TGCGCCAGCAGTGAAGGAGGTTCCAAAAACATTCAGTACTTC. Translation gives CASSEGGSKNIQYF.

The chain uses TRBV5-6 and TRBJ2-7; TRBD2 agrees at 8 bases. This CDR3 comprises 13 residues. The ends lost 5 bases at V and 2 bases at J; junction bases unmatched: 3. In germline, CDR1 is SGHDT, CDR2 YYEEEE. The CDR3: CASSRLAPYEQYF. The CDR3 bases are TGTGCCAGCAGTCGACTAGCGCCCTACGAGCAGTACTTC. The entire variable domain, with the rest obtained from reference TRBV5-6 and TRBJ2-7, is as follows: DAGVTQSPTHLIKTRGQQVTLRCSPKSGHDTVSWYQQALGQGPQFIFQYYEEEERQRGNFPDRFSGHQFPNYSSELNVNALLLGDSALYLCASSRLAPYEQYFGPGTRLTVT.

This chain links TRBV28 with TRBJ1-1; D might be TRBD1 (6 bases). The CDR3 length is 13 residues. CDR1 and CDR2 (germline): MDHEN, SYDVKM. The germline V and J ends were trimmed by 5 bases and 8 bases, with 15 bases remaining between them. In DNA form, the CDR3 reads TGTGCCAGCAGTCTCCGGACAGACCGAGAAGCTTTCTTT. Translation gives CASSLRTDREAFF.

This chain uses TRBV11-2 with TRBJ1-2; D not resolved. The V gene's germline CDR1 is SGHAT and CDR2 FQNNGV. The CDR3 has 13 amino acids. V lost 6 bases to trimming and J lost 3 bases, with 11 bases between them. This CDR3 reads CASRMDSYYGYTF. Here the CDR3 DNA reads TGTGCCAGCAGGATGGACTCCTACTATGGCTACACCTTC. The whole variable domain, filled in from reference TRBV11-2 and TRBJ1-2, reads EAGVAQSPRYKIIEKRQSVAFWCNPISGHATLYWYQQILGQGPKLLIQFQNNGVVDDSQLPKDRFSAERLKGVDSTLKIQPAKLEDSAVYLCASRMDSYYGYTFGSGTRLTVV.

The V gene is TRBV27, the J gene TRBJ2-3, with unresolved D. The germline gives CDR1 MNHEY, CDR2 SMNVEV (reference sequence). The V and J ends lost 3 bases and 6 bases respectively, with 7 bases between them. This CDR3 region has 12 residues. CDR3 nucleotides: TGTGCCAGCAGTTTTAATCCGGATACGCAGTATTTT. Translating gives CASSFNPDTQYF.

The chain is built from TRBV6-1 and TRBJ2-7; D might be TRBD1 (6 bases). The germline CDR1 and CDR2 sequences are MNHNS and SASEGT. V shed 5 bases and J shed 1 base, with 15 bases lying between them. This CDR3 has 15 amino acids. CDR3 coding DNA: TGTGCCAGCAGTCCCGGAGACAGGACTTCCTACGAGCAGTACTTC. Translated, it gives CASSPGDRTSYEQYF.

The genes are TRBV6-1 and TRBJ2-1; 7 bases line up with TRBD2. Germline CDR1 and CDR2: MNHNS and SASEGT. The ends lost 1 base at V and 0 bases at J; junction bases unmatched: 3. The CDR3 length is 16 residues. For the CDR3, the DNA is TGTGCCAGCAGTGAAGGGGGCGGGAGCTCCTACAATGAGCAGTTCTTC. Translation gives CASSEGGGSSYNEQFF.

The chain couples TRBV27 to TRBJ1-3; no firm D call. Germline V lookup: CDR1 MNHEY, CDR2 SMNVEV (reference sequence). The CDR3 runs to 15 residues. Trimming removed 10 bases at V and 0 bases at J, with 16 bases between. Here the CDR3 DNA reads TGTGCCACCCCCAGTCCTGATGACTCTGGAAACACCATATATTTT. Translation: CATPSPDDSGNTIYF.

CDR3: CASSVGTESSGNTIYF. CDR3 sequence (DNA): TGCGCCAGCAGCGTGGGAACAGAGAGCTCTGGAAACACCATATATTTT. The chain has TRBV5-1 and TRBJ1-3; D is unclear. V was trimmed by 4 bases and J by 0 bases, leaving 14 bases between them. Germline CDR1 and CDR2: SGHRS and YFSETQ. CDR3 length equals 16 residues.

The chain couples TRBV5-4 to TRBJ1-2; D is undetermined. CDR3 length: 15 residues. The V gene's germline CDR1 is SGHNT and CDR2 YYREEE (reference sequence). V was pared by 3 bases and J by 3 bases, with 15 bases between. The DNA of the CDR3 is TGTGCCAGCAGCTCCCCTGGGCAGGCTGACTATGGCTACACCTTC. Amino acid sequence: CASSSPGQADYGYTF.

Regarding this clone: An end of the junction differs from the germline gene, which may be a read error. The sample has other DNA sequences that encode this CDR3 too. This chain connects TRBV6-1 to TRBJ1-1; 9 positions match TRBD1. Germline V gene data show CDR1 as MNHNS and CDR2 as SASEGT. This CDR3 is built from 15 residues. CDR3 nucleotides: TGTGCCAGCATGCCGGGACAGGGCTTGTGGGCTGAAGCCTTCTTT. Translated: CASMPGQGLWAEAFF.

The genes are TRBV11-3 and TRBJ1-2; no clear D gene. The CDR3 length is 17 residues. Germline CDR1 is SGHNT and CDR2 is YENEEA. Trimming pared 0 bases from V and 6 bases from J, leaving 20 bases between. The CDR3 loop is CASSLDLGEGYANGYTF. The CDR3 region has the DNA TGTGCCAGCAGCTTAGATCTCGGTGAGGGTTATGCGAATGGCTACACCTTC.

The V and J genes are TRBV9 and TRBJ2-2; TRBD1 is a possible D gene (6 bases). The CDR3 covers 14 residues. Trimming removed 6 bases at V and 0 bases at J, with 9 bases between. Germline CDR1 reads SGDLS; CDR2 reads YYNGEE. The CDR3 DNA follows: TGTGCCAGCAAGGGACATCCGAACACCGGGGAGCTGTTTTTT. This sequence encodes CASKGHPNTGELFF.

The chain has TRBV4-2 and TRBJ2-2; 8 bases are a match to TRBD2. Germline assignment: CDR1 LGHNA and CDR2 YNFKEQ. J lost 3 bases, V lost 4 bases, and 1 base had no gene match. The CDR3 covers 14 residues. This chain's CDR3 is CASSPGLDTGELFF. The CDR3 DNA follows: TGTGCCAGCAGCCCGGGACTAGACACCGGGGAGCTGTTTTTT.

The chain joins TRBV5-6 to TRBJ1-5, with TRBD1 as a possible D gene (6 bases). This CDR3 is 14 amino acids long. Trimming left V 2 bases short and J 5 bases short, with 11 bases between. CDR1 is SGHDT, CDR2 YYEEEE, per germline. The CDR3 sequence: CASSFGTYDQPQHF. The CDR3 bases are TGTGCCAGCAGCTTCGGGACATATGATCAGCCCCAGCATTTT.

The table lists this clone with a few counts. V and J are TRBV6-5 and TRBJ2-1; TRBD2 aligns across 9 bases. The CDR3 is 15 residues long. V was clipped by 11 bases and J by 2 bases; unmatched bases: 10. Germline V CDR1 and CDR2: MNHEY, SVGAGI. CDR3 in amino acids: CASEEGGRAYNEQFF. In DNA form, the CDR3 reads TGTGCCTCAGAGGAGGGCGGGAGGGCCTACAATGAGCAGTTCTTC.

J is TRBJ2-1 and V is TRBV25-1; maybe TRBD1 (5 bases). The CDR3 length is 14 residues. Germline lookup yields CDR1 MGHDK and CDR2 SYGVNS. Trimming shortened V by 5 bases and J by 6 bases, and 14 bases separated the two germline ends. The CDR3 bases are TGTGCCAGCAGTCTAGGGGTGTGGGTCAATGAGCAGTTCTTC. It translates to CASSLGVWVNEQFF.